The rows below give T cell receptor beta chains drawn from one sample of a study of T cells in Graves' hyperthyroidism and ophthalmopathy. TCRdb reanalysed the multiplex PCR reads using MiXCR and keeps one entry per CDR3 protein. The repertoire has fewer than 650,000 distinct CDR3 sequences, 40% to 50% of them found once; the top ten carry about 43%. Sample: peripheral blood or thyroid tissue (not recorded which). The source of these receptors is an adult woman with Graves' disease, either hyperthyroidism or ophthalmopathy (not recorded which). CDR3s leave out the opening cysteine and the closing phenylalanine or tryptophan. Fields, in order: V gene, J gene, CDR3 protein.

>TRBV20-1|TRBJ1-1
SARDTGPGGTEAF
>TRBV6-2/TRBV6-3|TRBJ1-5
ASSYEGNQPQH
>TRBV7-9|TRBJ2-7
ASSDGLSSYEQY
>TRBV7-9|TRBJ1-2
ASSHRDATYGYT
>TRBV7-9|TRBJ2-7
ASSLGGLGGRVRSEQY
>TRBV9|TRBJ1-4
ASSVAQGGATNEKLF
>TRBV2|TRBJ1-2
ASSVFPEDYGYT
>TRBV7-2|TRBJ2-2
ASSPSRANTGELF
>TRBV20-1|TRBJ1-1
SARGGMGNTEAF
>TRBV19|TRBJ2-5
ASLPTSGSHETQY
>TRBV2|TRBJ1-6
AAGGNSPLH
>TRBV11-2|TRBJ2-3
ASSPQSGLAGARDTQY
>TRBV29-1|TRBJ2-2
SVRQGGNTGELF
>TRBV10-2|TRBJ2-3
ASSEWGQSTDTQY
>TRBV3-1|TRBJ1-1
ASSQEEGARAF
>TRBV12-3/TRBV12-4|TRBJ1-5
ASSFRRLDKAKTWGNQPQH
>TRBV10-3|TRBJ1-6
AISERPGQGTSPLH
>TRBV29-1|TRBJ2-5
SVVGFAGEETQY
>TRBV6-5|TRBJ2-5
ASSYSRFRGDKETQY
>TRBV7-2|TRBJ1-1
ASSLEAVPTEAF
>TRBV6-1|TRBJ1-6
ASSTEDSPLH
>TRBV2|TRBJ2-2
ASSLSLTREVAGELF
>TRBV19|TRBJ2-2
ASSSGQANTGELF
>TRBV7-2|TRBJ2-2
ASSWGTSGGDTGELF
>TRBV3-1|TRBJ1-4
ASSQDVAINEKLF
>TRBV7-9|TRBJ1-1
ASSTLDRKGTEAF
>TRBV10-3|TRBJ1-1
ATLRDQNTEAF
>TRBV2|TRBJ1-1
ASMSTGQAF
>TRBV3-1|TRBJ2-5
ASSPPGTGKETQY
>TRBV6-5|TRBJ2-5
ASRVAGRETQY
>TRBV10-3|TRBJ1-2
AISESGYGYT
>TRBV11-3|TRBJ2-7
ASSLGELGEQY
>TRBV7-9|TRBJ1-1
ASTGGGHTEAF
>TRBV12-3/TRBV12-4|TRBJ2-7
ASSLAPGKPTFYEQY
>TRBV7-8|TRBJ1-6
ASSLDPRGSPLH
>TRBV10-1|TRBJ2-5
ASSESVSSETQY
>TRBV2|TRBJ1-5
ASSEGGGFEPQH
>TRBV20-1|TRBJ1-5
SASMWRRQETQH
>TRBV7-8|TRBJ2-7
ASSFDGTLAYEQY
>TRBV7-6|TRBJ2-5
ASSGGQGFAETQY
>TRBV7-9|TRBJ2-7
ASSQTGEAYEQY
>TRBV10-3|TRBJ2-2
AISEIDTGELF
>TRBV10-3|TRBJ1-2
AISRTVGNYGYT
>TRBV6-5|TRBJ1-2
ASSYSNTGGYT
>TRBV15|TRBJ1-2
ATSRAIGTGGNYGYT
>TRBV10-3|TRBJ2-5
AISEGQVQY
>TRBV7-9|TRBJ2-7
ASSRGTSGPYEQY
>TRBV18|TRBJ1-2
ASSPQDRYGYT
>TRBV2|TRBJ1-2
ASSEEGNHGYT
>TRBV12-3/TRBV12-4|TRBJ1-2
ASSLIGGGGYT